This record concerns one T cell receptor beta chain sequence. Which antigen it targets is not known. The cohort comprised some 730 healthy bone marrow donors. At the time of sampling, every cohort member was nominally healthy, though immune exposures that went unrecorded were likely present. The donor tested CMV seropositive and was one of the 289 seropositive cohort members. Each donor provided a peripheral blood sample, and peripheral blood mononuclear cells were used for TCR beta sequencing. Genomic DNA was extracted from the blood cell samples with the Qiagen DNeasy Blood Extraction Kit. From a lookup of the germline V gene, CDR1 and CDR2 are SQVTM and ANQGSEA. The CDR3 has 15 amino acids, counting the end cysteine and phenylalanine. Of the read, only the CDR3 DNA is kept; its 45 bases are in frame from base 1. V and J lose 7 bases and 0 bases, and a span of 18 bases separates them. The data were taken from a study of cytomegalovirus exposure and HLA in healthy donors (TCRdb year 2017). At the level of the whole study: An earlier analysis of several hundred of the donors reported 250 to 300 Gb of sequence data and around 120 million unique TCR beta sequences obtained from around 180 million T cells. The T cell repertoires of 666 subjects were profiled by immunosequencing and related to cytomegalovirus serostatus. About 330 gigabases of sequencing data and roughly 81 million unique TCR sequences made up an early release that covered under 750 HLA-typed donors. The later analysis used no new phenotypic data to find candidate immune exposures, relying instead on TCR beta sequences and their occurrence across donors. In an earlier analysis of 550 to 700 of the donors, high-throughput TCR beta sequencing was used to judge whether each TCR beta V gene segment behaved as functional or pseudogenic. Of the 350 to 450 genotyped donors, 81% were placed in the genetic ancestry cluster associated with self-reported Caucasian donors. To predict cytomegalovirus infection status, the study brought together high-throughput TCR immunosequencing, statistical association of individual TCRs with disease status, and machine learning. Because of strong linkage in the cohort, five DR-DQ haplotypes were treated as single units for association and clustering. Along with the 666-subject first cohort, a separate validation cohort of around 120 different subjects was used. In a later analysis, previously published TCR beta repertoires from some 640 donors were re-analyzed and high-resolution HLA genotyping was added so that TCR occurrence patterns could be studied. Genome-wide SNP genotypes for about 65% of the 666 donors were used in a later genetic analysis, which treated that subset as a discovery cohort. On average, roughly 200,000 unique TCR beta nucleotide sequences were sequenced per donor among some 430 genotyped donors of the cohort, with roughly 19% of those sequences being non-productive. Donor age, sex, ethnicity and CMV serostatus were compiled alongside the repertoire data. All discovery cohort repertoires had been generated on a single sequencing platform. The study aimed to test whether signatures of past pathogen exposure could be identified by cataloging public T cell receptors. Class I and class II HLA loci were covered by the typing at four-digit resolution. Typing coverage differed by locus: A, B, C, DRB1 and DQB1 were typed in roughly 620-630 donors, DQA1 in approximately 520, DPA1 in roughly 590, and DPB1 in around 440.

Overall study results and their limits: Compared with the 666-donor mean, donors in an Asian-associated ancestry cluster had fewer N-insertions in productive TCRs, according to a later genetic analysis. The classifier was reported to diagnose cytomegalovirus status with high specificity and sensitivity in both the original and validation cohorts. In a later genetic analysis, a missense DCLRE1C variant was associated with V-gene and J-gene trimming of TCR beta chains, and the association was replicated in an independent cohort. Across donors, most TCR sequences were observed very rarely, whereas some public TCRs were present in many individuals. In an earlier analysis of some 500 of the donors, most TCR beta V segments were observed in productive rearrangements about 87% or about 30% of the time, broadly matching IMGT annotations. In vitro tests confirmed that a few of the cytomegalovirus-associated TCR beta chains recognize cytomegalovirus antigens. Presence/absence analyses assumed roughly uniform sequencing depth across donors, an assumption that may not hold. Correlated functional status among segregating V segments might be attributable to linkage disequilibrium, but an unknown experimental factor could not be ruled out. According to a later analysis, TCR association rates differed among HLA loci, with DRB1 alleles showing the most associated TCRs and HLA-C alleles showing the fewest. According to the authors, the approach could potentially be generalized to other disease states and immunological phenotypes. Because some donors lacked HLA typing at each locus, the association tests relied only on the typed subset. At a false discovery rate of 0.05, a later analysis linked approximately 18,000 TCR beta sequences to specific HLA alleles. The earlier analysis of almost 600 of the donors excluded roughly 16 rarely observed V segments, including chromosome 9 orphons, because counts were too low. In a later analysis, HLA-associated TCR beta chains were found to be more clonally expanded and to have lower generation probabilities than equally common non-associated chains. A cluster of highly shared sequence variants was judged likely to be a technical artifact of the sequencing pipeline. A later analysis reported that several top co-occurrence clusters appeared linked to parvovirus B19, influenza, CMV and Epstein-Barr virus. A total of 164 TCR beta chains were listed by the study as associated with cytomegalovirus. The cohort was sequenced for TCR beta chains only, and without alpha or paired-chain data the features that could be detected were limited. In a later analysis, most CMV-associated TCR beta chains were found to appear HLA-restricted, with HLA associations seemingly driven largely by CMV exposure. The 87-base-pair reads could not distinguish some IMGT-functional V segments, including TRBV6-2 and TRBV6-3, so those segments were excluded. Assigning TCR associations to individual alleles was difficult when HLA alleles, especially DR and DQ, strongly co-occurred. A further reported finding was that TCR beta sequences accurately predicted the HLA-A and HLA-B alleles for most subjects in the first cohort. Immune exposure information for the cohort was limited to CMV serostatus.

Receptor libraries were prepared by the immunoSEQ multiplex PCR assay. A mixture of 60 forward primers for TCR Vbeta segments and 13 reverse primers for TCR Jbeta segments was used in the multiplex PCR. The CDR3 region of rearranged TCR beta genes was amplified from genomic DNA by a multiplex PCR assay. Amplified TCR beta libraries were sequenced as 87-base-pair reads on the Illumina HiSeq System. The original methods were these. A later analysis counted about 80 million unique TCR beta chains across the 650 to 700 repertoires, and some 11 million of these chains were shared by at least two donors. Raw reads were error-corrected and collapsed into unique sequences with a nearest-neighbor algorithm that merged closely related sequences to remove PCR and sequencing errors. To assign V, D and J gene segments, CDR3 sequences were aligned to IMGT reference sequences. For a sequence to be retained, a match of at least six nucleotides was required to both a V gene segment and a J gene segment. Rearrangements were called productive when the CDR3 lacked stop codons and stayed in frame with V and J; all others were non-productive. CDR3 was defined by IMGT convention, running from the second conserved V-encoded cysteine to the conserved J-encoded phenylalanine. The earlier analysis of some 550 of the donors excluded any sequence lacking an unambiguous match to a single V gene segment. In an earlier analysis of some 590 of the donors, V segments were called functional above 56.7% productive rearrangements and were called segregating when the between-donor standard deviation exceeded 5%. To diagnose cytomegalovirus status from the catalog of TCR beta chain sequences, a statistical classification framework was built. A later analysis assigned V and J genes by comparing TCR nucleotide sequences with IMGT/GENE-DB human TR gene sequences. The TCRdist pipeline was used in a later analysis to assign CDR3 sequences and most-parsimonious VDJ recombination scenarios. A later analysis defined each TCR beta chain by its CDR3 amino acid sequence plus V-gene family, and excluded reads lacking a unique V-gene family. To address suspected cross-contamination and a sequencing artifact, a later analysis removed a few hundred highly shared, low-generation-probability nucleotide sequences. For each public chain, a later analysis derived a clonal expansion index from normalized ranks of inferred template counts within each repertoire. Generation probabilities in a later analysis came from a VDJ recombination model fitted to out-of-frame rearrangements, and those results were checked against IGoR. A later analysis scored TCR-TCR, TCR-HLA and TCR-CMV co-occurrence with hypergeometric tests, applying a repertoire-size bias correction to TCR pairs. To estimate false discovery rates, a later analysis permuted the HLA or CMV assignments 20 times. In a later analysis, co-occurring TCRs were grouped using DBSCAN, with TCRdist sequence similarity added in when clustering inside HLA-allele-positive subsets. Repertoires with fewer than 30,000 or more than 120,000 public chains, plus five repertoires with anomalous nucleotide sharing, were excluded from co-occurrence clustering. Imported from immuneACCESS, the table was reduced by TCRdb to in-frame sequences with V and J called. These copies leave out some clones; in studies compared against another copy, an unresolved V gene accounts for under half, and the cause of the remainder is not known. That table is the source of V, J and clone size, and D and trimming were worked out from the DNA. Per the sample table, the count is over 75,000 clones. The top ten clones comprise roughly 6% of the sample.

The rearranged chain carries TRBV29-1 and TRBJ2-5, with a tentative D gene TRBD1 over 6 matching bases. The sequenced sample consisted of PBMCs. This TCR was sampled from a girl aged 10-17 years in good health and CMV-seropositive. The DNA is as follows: TGCAGCGGCGATACAGGGATATCGTACCAAGAGACCCAGTACTTC. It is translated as CSGDTGISYQETQYF. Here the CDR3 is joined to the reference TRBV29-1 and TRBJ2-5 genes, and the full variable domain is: SAVISQKPSRDICQRGTSLTIQCQVDSQVTMMFWYRQQPGQSLTLIATANQGSEATYESGFVIDKFPISRPNLTFSTLTVSNMSPEDSSIYLCSGDTGISYQETQYFGPGTRLLVL.